The clone carrying this T cell receptor (beta chain) has a handful of counts. Its antigen is currently unknown. This specimen comes from a study of T cells after yellow fever vaccination. The study's findings and limits: The secondary response peaked faster, at day 5 versus 15, but was weaker. After the booster, 96% of CD4 and about 90% of CD8 primary-response clones were re-detected.

5'RACE template switching produced TCR cDNA carrying a universal primer site and UMIs. MiXCR was run by TCRdb on the 5' RACE reads, yielding one entry per CDR3 protein. The sample has roughly 500,000 distinct CDR3 sequences, 15% to 20% seen once; the top ten hold roughly an eighth. The CDR3 totals 15 residues. V lost 7 bases, J lost 3 bases, and 8 bases stayed unmatched. Looked up from germline, CDR1 is SNHLY and CDR2 is FYNNEI. The chain employs TRBV2 and TRBJ2-3; 9 positions match TRBD2. The source was PBMCs, collected 15 days after the yellow fever booster vaccination. This sequence was found in a man aged 25-45 years who received the YFV17D yellow fever vaccine. The CDR3 DNA sequence: TGTGCCAGCATCGTAGCGGGAGTGGTGACAGATACGCAGTATTTT. It specifies CASIVAGVVTDTQYF.